These 13 T cell receptor beta chains originate from one sample sequenced in a study of blood T cell repertoires in COVID-19. Sequencing used immunoSEQ multiplex PCR; TCRdb keeps in-frame clones, though not all of them. The table has 250,000 or so clones, 80% to 90% seen once; the top ten hold approximately 3.7%. Specimen: PBMCs or T cells enriched from blood (not recorded which). These receptors originate from a woman under 40 who had been exposed to COVID-19.

The J gene is TRBJ2-5, the V gene TRBV9; D might be TRBD2 (5 bases). The V and J ends lost 0 bases and 4 bases respectively, with 10 bases between them. The CDR3 extends over 14 amino acids. Germline CDR1 and CDR2: SGDLS and YYNGEE. The CDR3 DNA reads as TGTGCCAGCAGCGTAGACCAAGGAGGAGAGACCCAGTACTTC. It is translated as CASSVDQGGETQYF.

V gene TRBV28 combines with J gene TRBJ2-1; the match to TRBD2 covers 13 bases. CDR3 length equals 17 residues. Trimming cost V 5 bases and J 8 bases; bases outside gene matches: 12. Germline V gene data show CDR1 as MDHEN and CDR2 as SYDVKM. The CDR3 nucleotides read TGTGCCAGCAGTGGAATACTAGCGGGAGGGCCGCGGGATGAGCAGTTCTTC. It yields the protein CASSGILAGGPRDEQFF.

V is TRBV11-2 and J is TRBJ2-3; D is unclear. CDR3 length: 13 residues. Between the trimmed V and J ends, which lost 7 bases and 6 bases, there was a span of 14 bases. CDR1 is SGHAT, CDR2 FQNNGV, per germline. The CDR3 nucleotides read TGTGCCAGCACCCGTCCTATATTTGATACGCAGTATTTT. Translating it yields CASTRPIFDTQYF.

This chain links TRBV24-1 with TRBJ2-3; TRBD1 matches at 10 bases. After removal of 4 bases from V and 3 bases from J, the junction contained 9 bases not matched to a gene. Germline loops: CDR1 KGHDR, CDR2 SFDVKD. CDR3 length: 17 residues. The chain's CDR3 is CATSDQGQGIRTDTQYF. The CDR3 nucleotides are TGTGCCACCAGTGACCAGGGACAGGGGATTAGAACAGATACGCAGTATTTT.

The chain links TRBV5-1 to TRBJ2-1; the match to TRBD2 covers 7 bases. V was pared by 0 bases and J by 7 bases, with 7 bases of the junction left unmatched. The CDR3 runs 15 residues. Germline CDR1 and CDR2: SGHRS and YFSETQ. For the CDR3, the DNA is TGCGCCAGCAGCTTGGATGACGGGAGGAGAAATGAGCAGTTCTTC. Its translation is CASSLDDGRRNEQFF.

The chain recombines TRBV5-4 with TRBJ2-5; possibly TRBD1 for D (6 bases). The CDR3 spans 16 residues. Looked up from germline, CDR1 is SGHNT and CDR2 is YYREEE (reference sequence). V lost 4 bases and J 2 bases, leaving 18 bases between the germline ends. The CDR3 DNA follows: TGTGCCAGCAGCCAGGGGCAGCCTAACTATCAAGAGACCCAGTACTTC. The encoded protein is CASSQGQPNYQETQYF.

The CDR3 loop reads CASSEVLGGEMNTEAFF. DNA for the CDR3: TGTGCCAGCAGTGAAGTCTTAGGGGGCGAAATGAACACTGAAGCTTTCTTT. V is TRBV6-1 and J is TRBJ1-1; 7 nucleotides line up with TRBD1. CDR1 is MNHNS, CDR2 SASEGT, per germline. The CDR3 has 17 amino acids. J gave up 0 bases and V 1 base, and 8 bases lay outside the gene matches.

J is TRBJ1-2 and V is TRBV5-4; 7 nucleotides agree with TRBD1. The V gene end was trimmed by 4 bases and the J gene end by 5 bases; junction bases not matched to a gene: 8. The CDR3 spans 14 residues. Germline V gene sequence: CDR1 SGHNT, CDR2 YYREEE (reference sequence). CDR3 amino acids: CASSAEDRVYGYTF. CDR3 sequence (DNA): TGTGCCAGCAGCGCGGAAGACAGGGTTTATGGCTACACCTTC.

This clone was detected only a few times. The chain uses TRBV3-1 (or the pseudogene TRBV3-2) and TRBJ2-7, with TRBD1 matching 10 bases. The V segment lost 4 bases and the J segment 4 bases; nucleotides outside the gene matches: 4. This CDR3 contains 14 residues. Per germline, CDR1 LGHDT and CDR2 YNNKEL (reference sequence). CDR3 nucleotide sequence: TGTGCCAGCAGCCCGGACAGGGGGAGGTACGAGCAGTACTTC. It is translated as CASSPDRGRYEQYF.

The chain joins TRBV11-3 to TRBJ2-7, with TRBD2 matching 8 bases. J gave up 2 bases and V 0 bases, and 12 bases lay outside the gene matches. CDR3 length: 18 amino acids. Germline V lookup: CDR1 SGHNT, CDR2 YENEEA. The CDR3 DNA is TGTGCCAGCAGCTTAGAAGCACACTCTAGCGGGCGCACCTACGAGCAGTACTTC. Translation: CASSLEAHSSGRTYEQYF.

The rearrangement uses TRBV5-1 and TRBJ1-1, with D maybe TRBD1 (6 bases). Germline V gene data show CDR1 as SGHRS and CDR2 as YFSETQ. CDR3 length: 14 residues. Between the trimmed V and J ends, which lost 0 bases and 3 bases, there was a span of 9 bases. CDR3 residues: CASSLDRVYTEAFF. As DNA, the CDR3 is TGCGCCAGCAGCTTGGACAGGGTTTACACTGAAGCTTTCTTT.

This chain connects TRBV4-1 to TRBJ2-5, with 11 bases aligning to TRBD2. The CDR3 has 17 amino acids. V lost 0 bases, J lost 6 bases, and 9 bases stayed unmatched. Germline V lookup: CDR1 MGHRA, CDR2 YSYEKL. This CDR3 is CASSQDRLAGGQKTQYF. In nucleotides, the CDR3 is TGCGCCAGCAGCCAAGATAGGCTAGCGGGAGGACAGAAGACCCAGTACTTC.

The rearrangement links TRBV15 to TRBJ1-2; the D gene is possibly TRBD1 (5 bases). CDR1 and CDR2 from the germline V gene are LNHNV and YYDKDF (reference sequence). The CDR3 runs 14 residues. The germline V and J ends were trimmed by 5 bases and 5 bases, with 15 bases remaining between them. CDR3 sequence: CATSRGRGVYGYTF. The CDR3 bases are TGTGCCACCAGCCGGGGGAGGGGAGTGTATGGCTACACCTTC.